This T cell receptor (beta chain) was captured in a study of blood T cell repertoires in COVID-19. Repertoires were generated with immunoSEQ multiplex PCR, while TCRdb's copy carries only in-frame clones and drops some. Of over 150,000 clones in the sample, approximately 86% were seen once. The CDR3 covers 16 residues. Losses at the gene ends were 2 bases for V and 6 bases for J; bases not matched to a gene: 4. Germline V lookup: CDR1 KGHDR, CDR2 SFDVKD. This TCR was recovered from a man over 45 with active or convalescent COVID-19. The sequencing input was peripheral blood. This chain links TRBV24-1 with TRBJ2-1; 12 nucleotides agree with TRBD1. CDR3 bases: TGTGCCACCAGTGATTCGGGACAGGGGGCGAGCAATGAGCAGTTCTTC. This gives the protein CATSDSGQGASNEQFF.